Detailed here is one T cell receptor beta chain. V was trimmed by 1 base and J by 1 base, leaving 8 bases between them. The germline gives CDR1 SGHRS, CDR2 YFSETQ. This CDR3 is 15 amino acids long. This sample was taken from a study of blood T cell repertoires in COVID-19. Study-level background: Italy, Spain and the United States were the sources of the convalescent and acute COVID-19 samples.

Original methodology: Reference gene primer amplification gave nucleated cell count estimates. Clones were read by immunoSEQ multiplex PCR, and TCRdb kept only the in-frame ones, dropping some. From that table come the V and J calls and clone size; the DNA was used to work out D and trimming. Of about 36,000 clones in the sample, approximately 81% were seen once. Seattle's cohort entered during active infection and was followed longitudinally. The chain carries TRBV5-1 and TRBJ2-2; unclear D gene. The clonotype was recovered from a man between 60 and 70 years old with COVID-19, enrolled during active disease. Sequencing used peripheral blood. The CDR3 sequence: CASSLYPGNTGELFF. CDR3 nucleotide sequence: TGCGCCAGCAGCTTGTACCCGGGGAACACCGGGGAGCTGTTTTTT.